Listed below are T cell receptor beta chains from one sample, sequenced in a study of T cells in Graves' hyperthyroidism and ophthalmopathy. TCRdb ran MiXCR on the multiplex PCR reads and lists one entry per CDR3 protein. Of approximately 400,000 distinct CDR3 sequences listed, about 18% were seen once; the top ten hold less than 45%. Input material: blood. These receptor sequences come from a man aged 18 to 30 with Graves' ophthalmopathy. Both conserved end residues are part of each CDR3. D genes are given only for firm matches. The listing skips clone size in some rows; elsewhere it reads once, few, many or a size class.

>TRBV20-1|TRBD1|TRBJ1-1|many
TGCAGTGCTAGAGGTCGGGACAGCTACAAGGGAGCTTTCTTT
CSARGRDSYKGAFF
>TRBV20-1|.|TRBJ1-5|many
TGCAGTGCTAGACAGGGGAGCAATCAGCCCCAGCATTTT
CSARQGSNQPQHF
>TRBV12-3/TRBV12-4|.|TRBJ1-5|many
TGTGCCAGCAGGACAAGGGGCTACAATCAGCCCCAGCATTTT
CASRTRGYNQPQHF
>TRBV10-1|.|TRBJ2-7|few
TGCGCCAGGTCATCAAACCGTGGTAAGCAGTACTTC
CARSSNRGKQYF
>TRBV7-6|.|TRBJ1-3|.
TGTGCCAGCAGCTCGATTTTGGAGGGTGACATCTCTTACTCTGGAAACACCATATATTTT
CASSSILEGDISYSGNTIYF
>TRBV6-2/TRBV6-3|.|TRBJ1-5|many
TGTGCCAGCAGTTTTTTCCCTGCAGGGGCTAGCAATCAGCCCCAGCATTTT
CASSFFPAGASNQPQHF
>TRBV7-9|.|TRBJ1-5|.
TGTGCCAGCAGCTTAGGGGGCATTCGGCAGCCCCAGCATTTT
CASSLGGIRQPQHF
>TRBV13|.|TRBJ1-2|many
TGTGCCAGCAGCTTAGGCCGCGGGGCTAACTATGGCTACACCTTC
CASSLGRGANYGYTF
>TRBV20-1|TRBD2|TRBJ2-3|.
TGCAGTGCTAGCGGGGCTAGCGGGAGCTCCAGCACAGATACGCAGTATTTT
CSASGASGSSSTDTQYF
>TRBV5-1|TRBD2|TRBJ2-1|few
TGTGCCAGCACCGGGGGACTAGTGGCCTATGAGCAGTTCTTC
CASTGGLVAYEQFF
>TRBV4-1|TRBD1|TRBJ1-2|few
TGCGCCAGCAGCCAGCAGGGGGGAGACTATGGCTACACCTTC
CASSQQGGDYGYTF
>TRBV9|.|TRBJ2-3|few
TGTGCCAGCAGCGTAGGGTTAGCGGTAAGGACAGATACGCAGTATTTT
CASSVGLAVRTDTQYF
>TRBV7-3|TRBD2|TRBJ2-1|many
TGTGCCAGCAGCTGGACTAGCGGGGGCAATGAGCAGTTCTTC
CASSWTSGGNEQFF
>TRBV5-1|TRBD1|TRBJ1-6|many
TGCGCCAGCAGCTCCGGGCCAGGACAGGGACCGTCACCCCTCCACTTT
CASSSGPGQGPSPLHF
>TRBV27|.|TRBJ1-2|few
TGTGCCAGCAGCAAAACTAGGCAGAGAGAGGCCAACTATGGCTACACCTTC
CASSKTRQREANYGYTF
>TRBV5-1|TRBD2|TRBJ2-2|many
TGCGCCAGCAGCGCGTACTTAGCGGGGAGCACCGGGGAGCTGTTTTTT
CASSAYLAGSTGELFF
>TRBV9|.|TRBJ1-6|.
TGTGCCAGCAGCGGGACGACGAACGTTTCACCCCTCCACTTT
CASSGTTNVSPLHF